This T cell receptor (beta chain) was captured by sequencing in a study of OX40 agonist ivuxolimab in advanced cancers. Study at large: The study treated patients with ivuxolimab, an agonistic anti-OX40 (CD134) antibody.

With respect to this clone: Its matching antigen is unknown.

The protocol was immunoSEQ multiplex PCR, while the TCRdb copy is restricted to in-frame clones and leaves out a portion. This sample has about 84,000 clones, with about 93% found just once. Trimming removed 5 bases at V and 1 base at J, with 11 bases between. Germline loops: CDR1 SEHNR, CDR2 FQNEAQ (reference sequence). The CDR3 runs 14 residues. Notes on the study in general: Certain nonresponding patients likewise had low normalized T-cell clonal expansion.

This specimen consisted of CD4+ or CD8+ T cells sorted from blood, obtained in a trial of the OX40 agonist ivuxolimab. The V and J genes are TRBV7-9 and TRBJ1-1; tentative D call: TRBD1 (5 bases). The TCR sequence derives from an adult with an advanced solid tumor such as melanoma, head and neck, liver or kidney cancer. The CDR3 sequence: CASSPRDANTEAFF. For the CDR3, the DNA is TGTGCCAGCAGCCCCAGGGATGCGAACACTGAAGCTTTCTTT.